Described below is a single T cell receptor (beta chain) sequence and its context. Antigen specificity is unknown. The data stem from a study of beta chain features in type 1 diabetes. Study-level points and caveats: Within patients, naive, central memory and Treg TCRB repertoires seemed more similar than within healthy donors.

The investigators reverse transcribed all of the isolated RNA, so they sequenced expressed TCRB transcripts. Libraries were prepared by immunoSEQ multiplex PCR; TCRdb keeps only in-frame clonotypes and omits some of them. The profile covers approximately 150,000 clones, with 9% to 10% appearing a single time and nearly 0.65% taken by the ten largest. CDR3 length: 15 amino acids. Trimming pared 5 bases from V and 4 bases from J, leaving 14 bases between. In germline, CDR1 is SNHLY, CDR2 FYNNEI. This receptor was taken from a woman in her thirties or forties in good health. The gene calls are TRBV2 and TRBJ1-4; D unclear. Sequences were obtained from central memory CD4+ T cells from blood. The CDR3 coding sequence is TGTGCCAGCAGTTTCTTGGGCCAGCTTAATGAAAAACTGTTTTTT. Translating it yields CASSFLGQLNEKLFF.